These 10 T cell receptor beta chains share one sample of origin, sequenced in a study of T-cell memory formation after mild COVID-19. Using its own MiXCR run on the 5' RACE reads, TCRdb lists one record per CDR3 protein. The sample lists about 350,000 distinct CDR3 sequences, about an eighth seen once, with 20% to 25% in the top ten. Sequencing was performed on PBMCs or a T cell subset sorted from them (not recorded which). The receptors come from a man aged 18 to 29 who had mild COVID-19 (a few samples of this study predate the infection). Cell type and time point are not known.

This chain connects TRBV7-2 to TRBJ2-4; 8 bases match TRBD2. V trimming: 5 bases; J trimming: 6 bases; junction bases outside the gene matches: 15. Germline CDR1 and CDR2: SGHTA and FQGNSA. CDR3 length: 17 residues. The chain's CDR3 is CASSPGASGWKGNIQYF. The CDR3 nucleotides read TGTGCCAGCAGCCCGGGGGCTAGCGGGTGGAAGGGAAACATTCAGTACTTC.

This chain links TRBV20-1 with TRBJ1-2; no definite D call. Looked up from germline, CDR1 is DFQATT and CDR2 is SNEGSKA (reference sequence). V gave up 2 bases and J gave up 4 bases, with 8 bases separating them. CDR3 size: 12 residues. Written as DNA, the CDR3 is TGCAGTGCTAGACAGGACGGCTATGGCTACACCTTC. Translated: CSARQDGYGYTF.

This sequence joins TRBV4-1 and TRBJ2-1; 7 bases align to TRBD1. The CDR3 loop spans 15 amino acids. V trimming: 4 bases; J trimming: 8 bases; junction bases outside the gene matches: 11. Germline-derived CDR1 and CDR2 are MGHRA and YSYEKL. This CDR3 reads CASSPNRQGTDEQFF. The CDR3 coding sequence is TGCGCCAGCAGCCCGAACCGACAGGGTACGGATGAGCAGTTCTTC.

The chain joins TRBV9 to TRBJ2-5; TRBD2 matches at 11 bases. After removal of 6 bases from V and 2 bases from J, the junction contained 6 bases not matched to a gene. Looked up from germline, CDR1 is SGDLS and CDR2 is YYNGEE. The CDR3 extends over 15 amino acids. The CDR3, as DNA: TGTGCCAGCACCAGGACTAGCGGGTCACAAGAGACCCAGTACTTC. This sequence encodes CASTRTSGSQETQYF. Looking up the rest from reference TRBV9 and TRBJ2-5 gives the full variable domain: DSGVTQTPKHLITATGQRVTLRCSPRSGDLSVYWYQQSLDQGLQFLIQYYNGEERAKGNILERFSAQQFPDLHSELNLSSLELGDSALYFCASTRTSGSQETQYFGPGTRLLVL.

This clonotype has a handful of counts. The V call is TRBV2, the J call TRBJ1-4, with 7 bases fitting TRBD1. Unmatched junction bases numbered 23, after V lost 8 bases and J lost 8 bases. This CDR3 is built from 18 residues. CDR1 and CDR2 from the germline V gene are SNHLY and FYNNEI. The CDR3 is CASWMSRQGLRWEEKLFF. CDR3 nucleotide sequence: TGTGCCAGCTGGATGTCCCGACAGGGTCTGCGTTGGGAGGAAAAACTGTTTTTT.

Many counts were recorded for this clonotype. The chain employs TRBV7-2 and TRBJ2-1, with unresolved D. The germline V and J ends were trimmed by 1 base and 4 bases, with 8 bases remaining between them. The V gene's germline CDR1 is SGHTA and CDR2 FQGNSA. The CDR3 covers 14 residues. For the CDR3, the DNA is TGTGCCAGCAGCTTAGGGGAACGATACAATGAGCAGTTCTTC. Protein sequence: CASSLGERYNEQFF.

The genes are TRBV6-1 and TRBJ2-7; D perhaps matches TRBD1 (6 bases). Trimming took 8 bases from V and 4 from J, leaving 18 bases between them. Germline V CDR1 and CDR2: MNHNS, SASEGT. The CDR3 sequence is 14 residues long. Here the CDR3 DNA reads TGTGCCAGCGACGGCCCAGGGGCCCCTTACGAGCAGTACTTC. Translation gives CASDGPGAPYEQYF.

The rearrangement links TRBV20-1 to TRBJ1-2, with D perhaps matching TRBD1 (5 bases). Per germline, CDR1 DFQATT and CDR2 SNEGSKA (reference sequence). V lost 6 bases and J 2 bases, leaving 10 bases between the germline ends. CDR3 length: 12 amino acids. Written as DNA, the CDR3 is TGCAGTGCCAGATGGGGGAACTATGGCTACACCTTC. Translated, it gives CSARWGNYGYTF.

The rearrangement uses TRBV5-1 and TRBJ2-5; D unresolved. The germline V and J ends were trimmed by 4 bases and 4 bases, with 8 bases remaining between them. The CDR3 contains 12 residues. Germline V CDR1 and CDR2: SGHRS, YFSETQ. The CDR3 DNA is TGCGCCAGCAGCAAGGACCGAGAGACCCAGTACTTC. Translated, it gives CASSKDRETQYF.

Only a few counts were recorded for this clonotype. This chain uses TRBV12-3 or TRBV12-4 with TRBJ2-3; 9 bases fit TRBD2. This CDR3 comprises 16 residues. J gave up 0 bases and V 3 bases, and 4 bases lay outside the gene matches. CDR3 coding DNA: TGTGCCAGCAGTTTGCTAGCGGGGTCTAGCACAGATACGCAGTATTTT. Amino acids: CASSLLAGSSTDTQYF.